This T cell receptor (beta chain) is from a study of T cells after yellow fever vaccination. Study-wide results and limits: The study found a weaker secondary response that peaked faster, day 5 versus 15.

TCRdb used MiXCR to reprocess the 5' RACE reads, holding one entry per CDR3 protein. The table shows approximately 550,000 distinct CDR3 sequences, with about 19% occurring only once. Note on this clonotype: What it binds is unknown.

Germline CDR1 SGHTA, CDR2 FQGNSA. The CDR3 has 15 amino acids. Deletions cut 5 bases from V and 0 bases from J, with 12 bases between. The sequence derives from a man aged 25-45 years who received the YFV17D yellow fever vaccine. The sample in question was PBMCs, obtained 15 days after the yellow fever booster vaccination. This rearrangement joins TRBV7-2 to TRBJ2-3; no reliable D call. The CDR3 DNA reads as TGTGCCAGCAGCCCCGCCATTGCTAGCACAGATACGCAGTATTTT. This translates into CASSPAIASTDTQYF.